This entry concerns a single T cell receptor (beta chain). What it binds is unknown. TCRdb reprocessed the reads with MiXCR, giving one entry per CDR3 protein. The sample has some 320,000 distinct CDR3 sequences; 25% to 30% are singletons. The data originate from a study of T cell repertoires in cytomegalovirus infection. The CDR3 has 13 residues. V was pared by 6 bases and J by 3 bases, with 11 bases between. From germline, CDR1 is MNHNS and CDR2 SASEGT. Study-level findings and limits: Identification of carriers of CMV plus the relevant HLA was achieved through cumulative public TCR beta family frequency.

The receptor comes from a human donor in good health (CMV status not recorded). Some clones in this sample may be carry-over from other donors' samples. The sequencing here drew on cultured PBMCs, taken from culture after CMV antigen stimulation. This chain links TRBV6-1 with TRBJ1-1; no reliable D call. CDR3 in DNA: TGTGCCAGCAGGGAAAACCCCGACACTGAAGCTTTCTTT. It translates to CASRENPDTEAFF.